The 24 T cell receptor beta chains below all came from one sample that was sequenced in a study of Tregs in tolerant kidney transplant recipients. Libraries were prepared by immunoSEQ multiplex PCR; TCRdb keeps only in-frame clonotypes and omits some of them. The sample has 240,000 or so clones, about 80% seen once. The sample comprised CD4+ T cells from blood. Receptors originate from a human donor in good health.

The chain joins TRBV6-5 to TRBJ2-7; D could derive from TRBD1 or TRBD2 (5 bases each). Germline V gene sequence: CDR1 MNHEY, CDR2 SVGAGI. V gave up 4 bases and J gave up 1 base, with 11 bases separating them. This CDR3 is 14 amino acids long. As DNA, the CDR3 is TGTGCCAGCAGTTTCCGGGACGGATCCTACGAGCAGTACTTC. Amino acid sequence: CASSFRDGSYEQYF.

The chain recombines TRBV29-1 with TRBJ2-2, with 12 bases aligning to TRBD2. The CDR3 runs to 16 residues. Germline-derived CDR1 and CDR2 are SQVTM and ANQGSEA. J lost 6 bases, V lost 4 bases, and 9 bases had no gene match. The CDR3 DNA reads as TGCAGCGTTGGGGGGAGACTAGCGGGAGACGCCGGGGAGCTGTTTTTT. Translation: CSVGGRLAGDAGELFF.

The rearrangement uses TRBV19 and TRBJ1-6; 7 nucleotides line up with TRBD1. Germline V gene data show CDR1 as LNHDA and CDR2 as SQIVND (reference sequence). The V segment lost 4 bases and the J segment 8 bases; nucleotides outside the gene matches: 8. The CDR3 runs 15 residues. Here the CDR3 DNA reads TGTGCCAGTAGTAGGTTGAACAGGGGTGATTCACCCCTCCACTTT. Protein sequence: CASSRLNRGDSPLHF.

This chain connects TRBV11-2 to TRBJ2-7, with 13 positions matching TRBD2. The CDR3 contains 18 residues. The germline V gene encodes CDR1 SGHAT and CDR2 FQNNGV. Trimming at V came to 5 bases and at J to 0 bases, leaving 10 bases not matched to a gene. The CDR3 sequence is CASSTTTSGRASSYEQYF. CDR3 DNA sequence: TGTGCCAGCAGCACAACTACTAGCGGGAGGGCCAGCTCCTACGAGCAGTACTTC.

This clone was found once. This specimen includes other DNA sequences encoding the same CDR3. The CDR3 here is CASSPLYRGNNQPQHF. CDR3 nucleotide sequence: TGTGCCAGTAGTCCGTTATACCGGGGAAACAATCAGCCCCAGCATTTT. V gene TRBV19 combines with J gene TRBJ1-5; D is ambiguous. With 5 bases removed from V and 3 bases from J, the gap between germline ends came to 17 bases. This CDR3 is 16 amino acids long. The germline CDR1 and CDR2 sequences are LNHDA and SQIVND (reference sequence).

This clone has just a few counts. CDR3 protein: CASSPGGQGSDEQYF. CDR3 coding DNA: TGCGCCAGCAGCCCGGGGGGACAGGGTAGCGACGAGCAGTACTTC. The V gene is TRBV5-1, the J gene TRBJ2-7, with 9 bases lining up with TRBD1. J gave up 5 bases and V 4 bases, and 10 bases lay outside the gene matches. CDR1 and CDR2 from the germline V gene are SGHRS and YFSETQ. This CDR3 spans 15 amino acids.

CDR3 loop: CASSVAGTSGGGGETQYF. The CDR3, as DNA: TGTGCCAGCAGCGTAGCTGGGACTAGCGGGGGTGGGGGAGAGACCCAGTACTTC. The V and J genes are TRBV9 and TRBJ2-5; TRBD2 aligns across 14 bases. Germline V gene data show CDR1 as SGDLS and CDR2 as YYNGEE. The CDR3 runs to 18 residues. Trimming took 0 bases from V and 4 from J; bases not matched to a gene: 8.

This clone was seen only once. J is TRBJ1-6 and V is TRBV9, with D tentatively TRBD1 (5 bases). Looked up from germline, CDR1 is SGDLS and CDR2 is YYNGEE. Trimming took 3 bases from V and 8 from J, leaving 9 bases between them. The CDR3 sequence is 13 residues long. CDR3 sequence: CASSATRDSPLHF. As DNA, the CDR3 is TGTGCCAGCAGCGCGACCAGGGATTCACCCCTCCACTTT.

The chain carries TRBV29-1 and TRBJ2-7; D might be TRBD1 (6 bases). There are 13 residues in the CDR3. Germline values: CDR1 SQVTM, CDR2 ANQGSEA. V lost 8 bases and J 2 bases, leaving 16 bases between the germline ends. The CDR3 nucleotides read TGCAGCACGCTCGATGGGGGCACCTACGAGCAGTACTTC. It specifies CSTLDGGTYEQYF.

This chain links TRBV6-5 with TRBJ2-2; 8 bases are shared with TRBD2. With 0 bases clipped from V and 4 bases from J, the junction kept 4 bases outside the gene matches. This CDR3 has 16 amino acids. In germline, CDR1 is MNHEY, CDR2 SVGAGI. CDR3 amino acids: CASSYSVSGATGELFF. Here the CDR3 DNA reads TGTGCCAGCAGTTACTCGGTTAGCGGGGCCACCGGGGAGCTGTTTTTT.

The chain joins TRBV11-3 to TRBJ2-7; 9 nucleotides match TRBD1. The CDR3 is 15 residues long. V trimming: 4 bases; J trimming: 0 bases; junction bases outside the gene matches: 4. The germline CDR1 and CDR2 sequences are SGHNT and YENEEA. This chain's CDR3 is CASSSGTGSSYEQYF. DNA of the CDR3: TGTGCCAGCAGCTCGGGGACAGGGTCCTCCTACGAGCAGTACTTC.

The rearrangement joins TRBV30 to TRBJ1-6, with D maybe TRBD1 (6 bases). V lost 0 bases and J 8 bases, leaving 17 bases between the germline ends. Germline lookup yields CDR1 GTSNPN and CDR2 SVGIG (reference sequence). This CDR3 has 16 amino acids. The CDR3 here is CAWSVGGGHFDSPLHF. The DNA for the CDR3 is TGTGCCTGGAGTGTAGGCGGGGGGCATTTCGATTCACCCCTCCACTTT.

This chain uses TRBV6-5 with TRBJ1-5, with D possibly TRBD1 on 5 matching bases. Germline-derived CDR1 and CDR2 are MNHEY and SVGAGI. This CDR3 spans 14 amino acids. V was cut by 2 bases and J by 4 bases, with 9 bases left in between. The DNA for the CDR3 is TGTGCCAGCAGTTACGCCCGGACAAATCAGCCCCAGCATTTT. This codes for CASSYARTNQPQHF.

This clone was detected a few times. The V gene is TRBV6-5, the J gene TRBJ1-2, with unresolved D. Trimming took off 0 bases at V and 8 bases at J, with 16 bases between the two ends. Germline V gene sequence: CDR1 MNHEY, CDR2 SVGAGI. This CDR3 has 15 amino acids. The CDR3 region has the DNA TGTGCCAGCAGTTACTCGCGAAGGTCCCCGTTCGGCTACACCTTC. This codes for CASSYSRRSPFGYTF.

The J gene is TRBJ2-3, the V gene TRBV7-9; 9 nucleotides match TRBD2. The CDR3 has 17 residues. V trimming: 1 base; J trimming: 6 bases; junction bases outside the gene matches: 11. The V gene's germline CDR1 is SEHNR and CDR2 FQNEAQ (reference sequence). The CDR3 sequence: CASSLGGDSGSADTQYF. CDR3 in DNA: TGTGCCAGCAGCTTAGGGGGAGATAGCGGGAGTGCGGATACGCAGTATTTT.

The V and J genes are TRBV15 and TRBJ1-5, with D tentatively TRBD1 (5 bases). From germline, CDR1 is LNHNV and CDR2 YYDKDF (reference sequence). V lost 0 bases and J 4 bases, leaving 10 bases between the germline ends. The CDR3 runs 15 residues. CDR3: CATSRDWRGNQPQHF. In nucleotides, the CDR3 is TGTGCCACCAGCAGAGATTGGAGGGGTAATCAGCCCCAGCATTTT. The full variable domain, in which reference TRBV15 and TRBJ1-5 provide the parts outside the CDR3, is DAMVIQNPRYQVTQFGKPVTLSCSQTLNHNVMYWYQQKSSQAPKLLFHYYDKDFNNEADTPDNFQSRRPNTSFCFLDIRSPGLGDTAMYLCATSRDWRGNQPQHFGDGTRLSIL.

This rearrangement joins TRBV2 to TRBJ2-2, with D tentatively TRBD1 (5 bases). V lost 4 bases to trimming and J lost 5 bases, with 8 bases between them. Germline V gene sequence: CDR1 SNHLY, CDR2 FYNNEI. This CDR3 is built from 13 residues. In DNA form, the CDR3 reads TGTGCCAGCAGTGCGGCAGGGACCGGGGAGCTGTTTTTT. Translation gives CASSAAGTGELFF.

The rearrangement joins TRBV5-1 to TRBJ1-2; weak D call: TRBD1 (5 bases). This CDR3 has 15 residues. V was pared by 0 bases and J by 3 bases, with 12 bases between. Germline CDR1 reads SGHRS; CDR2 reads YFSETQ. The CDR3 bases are TGCGCCAGCAGCTTGGATGGGGGATTCGACTATGGCTACACCTTC. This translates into CASSLDGGFDYGYTF.

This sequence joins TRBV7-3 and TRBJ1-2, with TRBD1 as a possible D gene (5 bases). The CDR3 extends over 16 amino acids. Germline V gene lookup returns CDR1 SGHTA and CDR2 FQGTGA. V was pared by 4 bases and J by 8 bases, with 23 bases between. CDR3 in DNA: TGTGCCAGCAGCTCCGCGGGACGGACAAATCCGGGGGGCTACACCTTC. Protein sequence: CASSSAGRTNPGGYTF. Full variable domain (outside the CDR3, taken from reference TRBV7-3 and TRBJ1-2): GAGVSQTPSNKVTEKGKYVELRCDPISGHTALYWYRQSLGQGPEFLIYFQGTGAADDSGLPNDRFFAVRPEGSVSTLKIQRTERGDSAVYLCASSSAGRTNPGGYTFGSGTRLTVV.

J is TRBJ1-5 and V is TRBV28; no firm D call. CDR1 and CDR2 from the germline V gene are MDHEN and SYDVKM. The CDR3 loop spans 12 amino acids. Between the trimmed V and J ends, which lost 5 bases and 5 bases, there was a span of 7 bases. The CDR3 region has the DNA TGTGCCAGCAGTACGGATCATCAGCCCCAGCATTTT. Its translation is CASSTDHQPQHF.

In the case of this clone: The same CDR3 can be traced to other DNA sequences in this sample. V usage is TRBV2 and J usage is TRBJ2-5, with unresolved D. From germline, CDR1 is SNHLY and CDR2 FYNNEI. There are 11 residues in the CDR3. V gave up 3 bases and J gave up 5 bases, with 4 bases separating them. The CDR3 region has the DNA TGTGCCAGCAGTGAGGAGGAGACCCAGTACTTC. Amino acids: CASSEEETQYF.

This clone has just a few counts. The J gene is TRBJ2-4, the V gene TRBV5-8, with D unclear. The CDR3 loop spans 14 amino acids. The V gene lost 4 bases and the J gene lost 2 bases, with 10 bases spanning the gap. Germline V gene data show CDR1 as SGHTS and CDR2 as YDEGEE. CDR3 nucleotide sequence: TGTGCCAGCAGCCTTAGGTTAACCAAAAACATTCAGTACTTC. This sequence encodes CASSLRLTKNIQYF.

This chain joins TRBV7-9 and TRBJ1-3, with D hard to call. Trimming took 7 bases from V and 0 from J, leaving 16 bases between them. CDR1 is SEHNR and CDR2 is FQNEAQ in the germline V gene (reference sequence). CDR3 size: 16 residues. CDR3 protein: CASILGGAFSGNTIYF. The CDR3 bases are TGTGCCAGCATTCTCGGCGGAGCCTTCTCTGGAAACACCATATATTTT.

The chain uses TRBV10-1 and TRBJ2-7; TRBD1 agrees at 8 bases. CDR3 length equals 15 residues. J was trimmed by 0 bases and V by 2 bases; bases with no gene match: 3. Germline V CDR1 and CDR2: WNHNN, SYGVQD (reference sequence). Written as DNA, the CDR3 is TGCGCCAGCAGTGAGCCGGACAGGGCCTCCTACGAGCAGTACTTC. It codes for CASSEPDRASYEQYF.